This T cell receptor beta chain was obtained from a study of cytomegalovirus exposure and HLA in healthy donors. Study-level information: A later analysis reported the same platform for the 120 or so validation repertoires and the approximately 700 first-cohort repertoires. Findings and caveats of the study: In vitro work confirmed that three CMV-associated chains recognize CMV antigens. The study designated about 180 TCR beta chains cytomegalovirus-associated.

TCRdb's table, derived via immunoSEQ multiplex PCR, lists solely in-frame clones and lacks some. Among roughly 200,000 clones listed, approximately 78% were seen once. CDR1 is KGHSH and CDR2 is LQKENI in the germline V gene. With 4 bases clipped from V and 4 bases from J, the junction kept 9 bases outside the gene matches. The CDR3 loop spans 17 amino acids. Notes on this clone: Its cognate antigen is unknown.

The TCR sequence derives from a woman in her thirties in good health and CMV-seronegative. The V call is TRBV18, the J call TRBJ2-1; 11 positions match TRBD1. The material sequenced was PBMCs. The CDR3 DNA is TGTGCCAGCTCACAACTACCCGGACAGGGGGCATACAATGAGCAGTTCTTC. Encoded protein: CASSQLPGQGAYNEQFF.